These 21 T cell receptor beta chains came from one sample sequenced in a study of early T cells in non-severe SARS-CoV-2 infection. MiXCR was run by TCRdb on the 5' RACE reads, yielding one entry per CDR3 protein. The sample consists of under 60,000 distinct CDR3 sequences, around 8% of them appearing once. Input material: whole blood. Source of these receptors: an adult who was a healthcare worker with PCR-confirmed SARS-CoV-2 infection or an uninfected control (not recorded which).

The chain links TRBV19 to TRBJ2-7; TRBD1 matches 7 bases. There are 15 residues in the CDR3. V was clipped by 4 bases and J by 1 base; unmatched bases: 7. Germline lookup yields CDR1 LNHDA and CDR2 SQIVND (reference sequence). The CDR3 loop is CASSTVGDRSYEQYF. The CDR3 DNA reads as TGTGCCAGTAGTACGGTGGGGGACAGATCCTACGAGCAGTACTTC.

This clonotype was found many times. The chain has TRBV6-9 and TRBJ2-3, with 13 bases identical to TRBD2. The CDR3 spans 19 residues. J gave up 2 bases and V 4 bases, and 12 bases lay outside the gene matches. The germline gives CDR1 MNHGY, CDR2 SVAAGI. CDR3 DNA sequence: TGTGCCAGCAGTTGTACTAGCGGGGGGGCCGGGCAGACCACAGATACGCAGTATTTT. Translated: CASSCTSGGAGQTTDTQYF.

V is TRBV5-1 and J is TRBJ1-2; D unclear. This CDR3 is 12 amino acids long. V was clipped by 5 bases and J by 1 base, with 6 bases between them. Germline V gives CDR1 SGHRS, CDR2 YFSETQ. CDR3 sequence reads: CASSTDNYGYTF. The CDR3 DNA is TGCGCCAGCAGTACTGATAACTATGGCTACACCTTC.

This clonotype was recorded at least ten times. The chain employs TRBV11-2 and TRBJ2-7; 10 positions match TRBD1. Germline V gene data show CDR1 as SGHAT and CDR2 as FQNNGV. The CDR3 consists of 16 residues. The trim removed 4 bases at V and 7 bases at J, leaving 13 bases unmatched. Here the CDR3 reads CASSSRTGGDQWEQYF. The CDR3 DNA is TGTGCCAGCAGCTCCCGGACAGGGGGGGATCAATGGGAGCAGTACTTC.

The chain links TRBV4-1 to TRBJ2-3; 11 bases fit TRBD2. CDR3 size: 16 residues. Germline CDR1 and CDR2: MGHRA and YSYEKL. The V gene end was trimmed by 1 base and the J gene end by 2 bases; junction bases not matched to a gene: 2. Here the CDR3 reads CASSQVAGGDTDTQYF. The CDR3 nucleotides read TGCGCCAGCAGCCAAGTAGCGGGGGGGGACACAGATACGCAGTATTTT.

There are a few counts of this clonotype. The chain uses TRBV7-2 and TRBJ2-1, with D perhaps given as TRBD1 or TRBD2 (5 bases each). Germline CDR1 is SGHTA and CDR2 is FQGNSA. This CDR3 comprises 16 residues. The V end lost 7 bases, the J end lost 6 bases, and 22 bases lay between the germline ends. CDR3 protein: CASTVRGRGASNEQFF. The CDR3 bases are TGTGCCAGCACCGTGAGGGGACGGGGTGCTTCCAATGAGCAGTTCTTC.

There are a few counts of this clonotype. The rearrangement joins TRBV7-8 to TRBJ2-3; the match to TRBD2 covers 8 bases. With 3 bases clipped from V and 5 bases from J, the junction kept 13 bases outside the gene matches. This CDR3 contains 17 residues. Looked up from germline, CDR1 is SGHVS and CDR2 is FQNEAQ. CDR3 sequence: CASSLGNFGTRLDTQYF. The CDR3 DNA sequence: TGTGCCAGCAGCTTGGGGAACTTCGGGACTAGATTAGATACGCAGTATTTT. Full variable domain (outside the CDR3, taken from reference TRBV7-8 and TRBJ2-3): GAGVSQSPRYKVAKRGQDVALRCDPISGHVSLFWYQQALGQGPEFLTYFQNEAQLDKSGLPSDRFFAERPEGSVSTLKIQRTQQEDSAVYLCASSLGNFGTRLDTQYFGPGTRLTVL.

Only a few counts were recorded for this clonotype. The chain employs TRBV11-2 and TRBJ2-5; TRBD2 is a possible D gene (5 bases). V gave up 5 bases and J gave up 1 base, with 14 bases separating them. The CDR3 runs 15 residues. The V gene's germline CDR1 is SGHAT and CDR2 FQNNGV. CDR3 coding DNA: TGTGCCAGCAGCCCGAGGGAGCGGCCCCAAGAGACCCAGTACTTC. It codes for CASSPRERPQETQYF.

V is TRBV5-6 and J is TRBJ2-7, with D unclear. Germline V CDR1 and CDR2: SGHDT, YYEEEE. The germline V and J ends were trimmed by 1 base and 2 bases, with 7 bases remaining between them. CDR3 length: 13 residues. CDR3: CASSLHRAYEQYF. CDR3 coding DNA: TGTGCCAGCAGCTTGCACCGAGCCTACGAGCAGTACTTC.

The CDR3 here is CASSLVTQFPGELFF. In nucleotides, the CDR3 is TGTGCCAGCAGCTTAGTTACACAGTTCCCCGGGGAGCTGTTTTTT. The chain uses TRBV7-8 and TRBJ2-2; D is unclear. Trimming removed 1 base from V and 6 bases from J, with 12 bases in between. Per germline, CDR1 SGHVS and CDR2 FQNEAQ. CDR3 length: 15 residues.

The chain employs TRBV5-1 and TRBJ2-3; possibly TRBD1 for D (5 bases). The CDR3 loop spans 14 amino acids. V lost 7 bases, J lost 1 base, and 13 bases lay in between. CDR1 and CDR2 (germline): SGHRS, YFSETQ. DNA of the CDR3: TGCGCCAGCGGGGCCCTTGGGGGCACAGATACGCAGTATTTT. It encodes CASGALGGTDTQYF.

This clonotype came up a few times. CDR3 loop: CASSSSPADSRGYTF. CDR3 coding DNA: TGTGCCAGCAGCTCCTCCCCGGCAGACTCCCGTGGCTACACCTTC. V gene TRBV2 combines with J gene TRBJ1-2; D unresolved. CDR3 size: 15 residues. Germline V gene lookup returns CDR1 SNHLY and CDR2 FYNNEI. V lost 6 bases, J lost 7 bases, and 21 bases lay in between. The variable domain in full, with the rest retrieved from reference TRBV2 and TRBJ1-2, is EPEVTQTPSHQVTQMGQEVILRCVPISNHLYFYWYRQILGQKVEFLVSFYNNEISEKSEIFDDQFSVERPDGSNFTLKIRSTKLEDSAMYFCASSSSPADSRGYTFGSGTRLTVV.

To note about this clonotype: Because the CDR3's place on the DNA is in doubt, the DNA is left out and the CDR3 is given as listed by TCRdb. The rearrangement joins TRBV16 to TRBJ2-1; the table assigns TRBD2, which was not confirmed against the DNA. Looked up from germline, CDR1 is KGHSY and CDR2 is FQNENV. The CDR3 totals 15 residues, both ends included. CDR3 region: CASSPDVGGGAVWFF.

This clonotype was detected only a few times. The chain recombines TRBV5-1 with TRBJ1-5, with D hard to call. CDR3 length equals 13 residues. CDR1 is SGHRS, CDR2 YFSETQ, per germline. The germline V and J ends were trimmed by 8 bases and 2 bases, with 11 bases remaining between them. The CDR3 loop is CARTIWGNQPQHF. CDR3 coding DNA: TGCGCCAGAACTATTTGGGGCAATCAGCCCCAGCATTTT.

This clonotype appeared many times. The chain couples TRBV7-2 to TRBJ2-3, with unresolved D. CDR3 size: 14 residues. Germline lookup yields CDR1 SGHTA and CDR2 FQGNSA. The ends were cut back, 3 bases at V and 0 bases at J, with 7 bases in the middle. CDR3 loop: CASSLGQSTDTQYF. CDR3 coding DNA: TGTGCCAGCAGCTTGGGTCAAAGCACAGATACGCAGTATTTT.

The J gene is TRBJ2-7, the V gene TRBV4-1, with D possibly TRBD1 on 8 matching bases. Between the trimmed V and J ends, which lost 3 bases and 1 base, there was a span of 25 bases. Germline CDR1 MGHRA, CDR2 YSYEKL. CDR3 length: 19 amino acids. In DNA form, the CDR3 reads TGCGCCAGCAGCCAGGGGGGGGACAGGCGGACTAGGACTTCCTACGAGCAGTACTTC. It translates to CASSQGGDRRTRTSYEQYF.

The chain carries TRBV6-5 and TRBJ2-7, with TRBD2 identical over 7 bases. V shed 8 bases, J shed 4 bases, and the junction held 11 bases outside the gene matches. The CDR3 covers 14 residues. CDR1 is MNHEY and CDR2 is SVGAGI in the germline V gene. CDR3 protein: CASGVGGSFYEQYF. For the CDR3, the DNA is TGTGCCAGCGGAGTGGGCGGGAGTTTTTACGAGCAGTACTTC.

This clonotype was counted only a few times. The CDR3 sequence is CASSSWERGFTGELFF. The CDR3 DNA reads as TGTGCCAGCAGTTCGTGGGAGCGGGGCTTCACCGGGGAGCTGTTTTTT. The gene calls are TRBV7-6 and TRBJ2-2; 7 bases map to TRBD2. Per the germline V gene, CDR1 is SGHVS and CDR2 is FNYEAQ. This CDR3 has 16 residues. The ends lost 6 bases at V and 4 bases at J; junction bases unmatched: 11.

This clonotype was observed a few times. V gene TRBV11-2 combines with J gene TRBJ2-2, with unresolved D. V was trimmed by 1 base and J by 4 bases, leaving 7 bases between them. CDR3 length: 14 amino acids. Germline assignment: CDR1 SGHAT and CDR2 FQNNGV. The CDR3 reads CASSLGRSTGELFF. The CDR3 region has the DNA TGTGCCAGCAGCTTAGGAAGATCCACCGGGGAGCTGTTTTTT.

The chain uses TRBV7-9 and TRBJ2-3, with D possibly being TRBD2 (6 bases). The CDR3 sequence is 15 residues long. The germline gives CDR1 SEHNR, CDR2 FQNEAQ (reference sequence). Trimming left V 2 bases short and J 1 base short, with 10 bases between. CDR3 amino acids: CASSLIAVGTDTQYF. The CDR3 DNA sequence: TGTGCCAGCAGCTTAATAGCGGTCGGCACAGATACGCAGTATTTT.

This clonotype was counted only a few times. The chain uses TRBV6-5 and TRBJ1-5; 7 bases align to TRBD1. The CDR3 runs 14 residues. V lost 5 bases and J lost 3; bases outside the gene matches: 4. Germline-derived CDR1 and CDR2 are MNHEY and SVGAGI. CDR3 amino acids: CASSKQGYNQPQHF. The CDR3 nucleotides are TGTGCCAGCAGTAAACAGGGGTACAATCAGCCCCAGCATTTT.